These 16 T cell receptor beta chains originate from one sample sequenced in a study of blood T cell repertoires in COVID-19. TCRdb's table, derived via immunoSEQ multiplex PCR, lists solely in-frame clones and lacks some. The repertoire holds more than 250,000 clones, with about nine tenths as singletons. Sequencing was carried out using peripheral blood. All receptors come from a man aged 50-60 years with active or convalescent COVID-19.

V usage is TRBV18 and J usage is TRBJ1-1, with unresolved D. From germline, CDR1 is KGHSH and CDR2 LQKENI. The V and J ends lost 2 bases and 1 base respectively, with 8 bases between them. The CDR3 consists of 14 residues. The CDR3 bases are TGTGCCAGCTCACCATTTACAGAGAACACTGAAGCTTTCTTT. It yields the protein CASSPFTENTEAFF.

The genes are TRBV6-5 and TRBJ2-1; 11 bases line up with TRBD2. In germline, CDR1 is MNHEY, CDR2 SVGAGI. J was trimmed by 4 bases and V by 4 bases; bases with no gene match: 6. This CDR3 is 16 amino acids long. CDR3 DNA: TGTGCCAGCAGTTGGTCCGGGACTAGCGGTTACAATGAGCAGTTCTTC. Encoded protein: CASSWSGTSGYNEQFF.

The V call is TRBV7-9, the J call TRBJ2-4; 7 bases are shared with TRBD1. CDR1 is SEHNR, CDR2 FQNEAQ, per germline (reference sequence). V was clipped by 1 base and J by 3 bases; unmatched bases: 6. There are 16 residues in the CDR3. CDR3 DNA: TGTGCCAGCAGCTTAGGAGGGGGCAGGCGCAAAAACATTCAGTACTTC. It yields the protein CASSLGGGRRKNIQYF.

The V call is TRBV9, the J call TRBJ2-5, with 7 bases aligning to TRBD2. The V gene's germline CDR1 is SGDLS and CDR2 YYNGEE. The CDR3 has 15 amino acids. V lost 0 bases and J lost 5; bases outside the gene matches: 7. The CDR3 is CASSVASGASETQYF. CDR3 coding DNA: TGTGCCAGCAGCGTAGCCAGCGGGGCGTCCGAGACCCAGTACTTC.

The chain's CDR3 is CASWGRNEQFF. Written as DNA, the CDR3 is TGTGCCAGCTGGGGGAGGAATGAGCAGTTCTTC. This chain links TRBV2 with TRBJ2-1; maybe TRBD2 (6 bases). The CDR3 has 11 amino acids. The V end was cut by 8 bases, the J end by 7 bases, with 9 bases between. CDR1 is SNHLY, CDR2 FYNNEI, per germline.

This sequence joins TRBV19 and TRBJ1-3, with 9 bases lining up with TRBD1. CDR1 and CDR2 from the germline V gene are LNHDA and SQIVND (reference sequence). CDR3 size: 19 residues. V was pared by 4 bases and J by 0 bases, with 13 bases of the junction left unmatched. CDR3: CASSKVRISTGGSGNTIYF. DNA for the CDR3: TGTGCCAGTAGTAAGGTCAGGATATCGACAGGGGGCTCTGGAAACACCATATATTTT.

The rearrangement links TRBV7-9 to TRBJ1-2; weak D call: TRBD1 (5 bases). Per the germline V gene, CDR1 is SEHNR and CDR2 is FQNEAQ (reference sequence). The CDR3 is made up of 15 amino acids. V lost 2 bases and J lost 4, with 14 bases in between. This CDR3 is CASSLIATGPYGYTF. The CDR3 coding sequence is TGTGCCAGCAGCTTAATCGCCACAGGACCCTATGGCTACACCTTC.

The rearrangement joins TRBV3-1 (or the pseudogene TRBV3-2) to TRBJ2-1, with 9 bases lining up with TRBD2. Per the germline V gene, CDR1 is LGHDT and CDR2 is YNNKEL (reference sequence). This CDR3 is 14 amino acids long. Trimming at V came to 4 bases and at J to 7 bases, leaving 5 bases not matched to a gene. The DNA for the CDR3 is TGTGCCAGCAGCCGAAGGACTAGCGAGAATGAGCAGTTCTTC. It translates to CASSRRTSENEQFF.

This clone has only one observation. The V gene is TRBV2, the J gene TRBJ1-3; 7 bases map to TRBD1. CDR1 SNHLY and CDR2 FYNNEI come from the germline V gene. The CDR3 sequence is 16 residues long. V trimming: 4 bases; J trimming: 0 bases; junction bases outside the gene matches: 6. For the CDR3, the DNA is TGTGCCAGCAGTGCCTTAGGACAGGCCTCTGGAAACACCATATATTTT. Its protein product is CASSALGQASGNTIYF.

In nucleotides, the CDR3 is TGTGCCAGCAGCTTAGTATCAGGGAACACTGAAGCTTTCTTT. It specifies CASSLVSGNTEAFF. The rearrangement links TRBV7-2 to TRBJ1-1; D is ambiguous. Germline V gene sequence: CDR1 SGHTA, CDR2 FQGNSA. The CDR3 sequence is 14 residues long. V was shortened by 1 base and J by 1 base, with 7 bases between the two germline ends.

The chain links TRBV7-8 to TRBJ2-2; 14 positions match TRBD2. CDR3 size: 18 residues. V lost 5 bases and J lost 4; bases outside the gene matches: 9. CDR1 is SGHVS and CDR2 is FQNEAQ in the germline V gene. CDR3 loop: CASSPRLAGGPGTGELFF. Written as DNA, the CDR3 is TGTGCCAGCAGCCCAAGACTAGCGGGGGGGCCGGGCACCGGGGAGCTGTTTTTT.

This chain links TRBV27 with TRBJ1-6, with a tentative D call TRBD1 (5 bases). Germline assignment: CDR1 MNHEY and CDR2 SMNVEV (reference sequence). This CDR3 comprises 15 residues. V lost 0 bases and J lost 9, with 12 bases in between. In DNA form, the CDR3 reads TGTGCCAGCAGTTTATCGTTCAGCGGGGGTTCACCCCTCCACTTT. Amino acid sequence: CASSLSFSGGSPLHF.

The V gene is TRBV10-1, the J gene TRBJ2-1, with D uncertain. The ends were cut back, 0 bases at V and 8 bases at J, with 11 bases in the middle. Germline CDR1 and CDR2: WNHNN and SYGVQD (reference sequence). The length of the CDR3 is 14 residues. The CDR3 DNA reads as TGCGCCAGCAGTGAGTCGAATTCACAAGATGAGCAGTTCTTC. As protein: CASSESNSQDEQFF.

The rearrangement links TRBV30 to TRBJ2-2; possible D gene TRBD1, 5 bases. The CDR3 sequence is 14 residues long. CDR1 and CDR2 from the germline V gene are GTSNPN and SVGIG (reference sequence). The V end was cut by 0 bases, the J end by 4 bases, with 9 bases between. The CDR3 loop is CAWSVQQATGELFF. In DNA, the CDR3 is TGTGCCTGGAGTGTACAACAGGCCACCGGGGAGCTGTTTTTT.

The V and J genes are TRBV30 and TRBJ1-2; D not resolved. The CDR3 has 12 amino acids. CDR1 GTSNPN and CDR2 SVGIG come from the germline V gene (reference sequence). The V end was cut by 1 base, the J end by 4 bases, with 7 bases between. The CDR3 DNA reads TGTGCCTGGAGTGCGGGAATCTATGGCTACACCTTC. Amino acid sequence: CAWSAGIYGYTF.

This chain connects TRBV14 to TRBJ2-5; D perhaps matches TRBD1 (7 bases). CDR1 and CDR2 from the germline V gene are SGHDN and FVKESK. V gave up 5 bases and J gave up 7 bases, with 26 bases separating them. This CDR3 comprises 17 residues. CDR3 region: CASSGTAGKQLKGTQYF. DNA for the CDR3: TGTGCCAGCAGCGGGACAGCGGGCAAGCAGCTCAAGGGGACCCAGTACTTC.